This section outlines one T cell receptor beta chain sequence together with its context. This clone was recorded a few times. No antigen is known for it. No base quality values were provided; no much bigger clone lies one nucleotide off. The immunoSEQ Assay, a bias-controlled multiplex PCR, was used to amplify TCRbeta CDR3 regions from genomic DNA. In the original analysis: Nucleated cell counts per sample were estimated from amplification of reference gene primers within the assay. Sequence reads were collapsed and filtered to measure the absolute abundance of every unique TCRbeta CDR3 rearrangement. For each sample, productive Simpson clonality was calculated by taking the square root of Simpson's diversity index across productive rearrangements. The immuneACCESS repertoire file appears here via TCRdb, limited to in-frame rearrangements. These files lack a portion of the clones; in checked studies, under half of the deficit traces to unresolved V genes, and the cause of the others is not known. The V and J calls and clone size are taken from that table; D and trimming were inferred from the DNA. A total of over 80,000 clones appear in this sample, 60% to 85% of them only once. The ten largest clonotypes hold less than 20% of the sample.

Whole blood was collected in K2EDTA tubes by collaborating institutions according to the institutions' own protocols. For TCRbeta analysis, collaborators shipped samples in one of three forms: frozen whole blood, isolated PBMCs, or DNA extracted from either of those sample types. The V and J ends are trimmed by 6 bases and 3 bases, leaving 12 bases between them. In the germline V gene (reference sequence), CDR1 corresponds to MNHEY and CDR2 to SMNVEV. Its CDR3 holds 15 amino acids, cysteine through phenylalanine. Only the CDR3 DNA stays, 45 bases, in frame from base 1. This entry belongs to a study of blood T cell repertoires in COVID-19 (dated by TCRdb to the early 2020s). Concerning the study at large: The collaborator samples originated in the United States, Italy and Spain and spanned the acute and convalescent phases of COVID-19. The prospective study material was composed of cDNA or gDNA derived from T cells, B-cell-depleted T cells, or PBMCs. Deeply sampled blood TCRbeta repertoires from subjects exposed to, actively infected with, or recovered from COVID-19 were included in the dataset. The repertoires were released in a freely available public database meant as a resource for research on the immune response to SARS-CoV-2. The samples were drawn from the first 160 participants of the ongoing ImmuneRACE study and from about 1,200 subjects provided by 6 global collaborators. Sample metadata almost always included a de-identified subject ID, COVID-19 status, age in years and sex. HLA class I and class II types, where available, came from metadata supplied by the sample provider rather than from assay-based typing. Study-level results and caveats: How much clinical and demographic metadata was included differed by source and by participant, and the metadata was provided uncurated.

This clonotype was obtained from a woman of 80 years or more with active or convalescent COVID-19. The rearranged chain carries TRBV27 and TRBJ1-6; TRBD1 could be the D gene, as 5 bases match. Material for sequencing was peripheral blood. The CDR3 region: CASSPTEIYNSPLHF. The nucleotides read TGTGCCAGCAGCCCGACAGAGATCTATAATTCACCCCTCCACTTT.